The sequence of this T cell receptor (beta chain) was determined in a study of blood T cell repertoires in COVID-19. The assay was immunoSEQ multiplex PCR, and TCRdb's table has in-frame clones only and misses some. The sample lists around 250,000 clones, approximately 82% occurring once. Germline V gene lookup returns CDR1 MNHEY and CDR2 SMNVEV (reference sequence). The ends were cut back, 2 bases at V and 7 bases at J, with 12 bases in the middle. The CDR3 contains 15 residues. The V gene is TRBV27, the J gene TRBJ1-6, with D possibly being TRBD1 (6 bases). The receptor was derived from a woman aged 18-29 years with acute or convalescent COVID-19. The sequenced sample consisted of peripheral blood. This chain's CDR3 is CASSLRRGANSPLHF. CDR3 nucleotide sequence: TGTGCCAGCAGTTTACGGCGGGGGGCGAATTCACCCCTCCACTTT.